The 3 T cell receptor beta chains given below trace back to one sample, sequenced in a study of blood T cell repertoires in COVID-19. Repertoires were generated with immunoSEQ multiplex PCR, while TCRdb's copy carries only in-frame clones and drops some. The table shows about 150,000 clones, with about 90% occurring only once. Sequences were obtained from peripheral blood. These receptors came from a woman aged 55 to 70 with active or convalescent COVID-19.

This chain's CDR3 is CASSYPTDASTDTQYF. CDR3 sequence (DNA): TGTGCCAGCAGTTACCCGACAGACGCTAGCACAGATACGCAGTATTTT. The chain uses TRBV6-2 or TRBV6-3 and TRBJ2-3; D is possibly TRBD1 (5 bases). Germline V gene lookup returns CDR1 MNHEY and CDR2 SVGEGT. The germline V and J ends were trimmed by 2 bases and 0 bases, with 12 bases remaining between them. The CDR3 runs to 16 residues.

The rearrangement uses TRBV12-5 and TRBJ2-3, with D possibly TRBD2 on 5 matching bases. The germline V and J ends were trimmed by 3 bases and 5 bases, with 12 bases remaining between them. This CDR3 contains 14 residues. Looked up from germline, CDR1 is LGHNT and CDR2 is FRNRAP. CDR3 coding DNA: TGTGCTAGTGGTTTACACCAGCGGATAGATACGCAGTATTTT. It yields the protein CASGLHQRIDTQYF. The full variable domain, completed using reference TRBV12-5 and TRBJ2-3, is DARVTQTPRHKVTEMGQEVTMRCQPILGHNTVFWYRQTMMQGLELLAYFRNRAPLDDSGMPKDRFSAEMPDATLATLKIQPSEPRDSAVYFCASGLHQRIDTQYFGPGTRLTVL.

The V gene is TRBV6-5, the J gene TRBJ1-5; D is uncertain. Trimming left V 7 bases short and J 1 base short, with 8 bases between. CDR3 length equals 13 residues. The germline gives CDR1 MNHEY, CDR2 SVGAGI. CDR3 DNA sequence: TGTGCCAGCACTGGGCAGAGCAATCAGCCCCAGCATTTT. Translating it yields CASTGQSNQPQHF.